This T cell receptor beta chain was captured in a study of CD8 T cells in Susac syndrome. This clonotype has just a few counts. RNA in amounts of about 0.5 to 1 ug was reverse transcribed with random hexamers. TCRdb called the immunoSEQ multiplex PCR reads again in MiXCR, with one record for every CDR3 protein. The sample records more than 95,000 distinct CDR3 sequences, 90% to 95% being singletons. CDR3 length: 15 residues. With 8 bases removed from V and 2 bases from J, the gap between germline ends came to 19 bases. Germline V gene sequence: CDR1 SGHVS, CDR2 FQNEAQ. What was sequenced was CD4+ T cells from PBMCs. The chain combines TRBV7-8 with TRBJ2-7; D unclear. This receptor was obtained from a human donor in good health. The CDR3 nucleotides are TGTGCCAGCGGAAAGACGGCTACCTCGACCTACGAGCAGTACTTC. Its protein product is CASGKTATSTYEQYF.